This passage covers 17 T cell receptor beta chains from one sample sequenced in a study of identical twins. TCRdb passed the 5' RACE reads through MiXCR, listing each CDR3 protein once. The data show roughly 720,000 distinct CDR3 sequences, about 20% seen once. Another study also made use of these data, one on T cells expressing NK-cell markers.

Specimen: PBMCs. The receptors come from a woman under 30 in good health.

The chain joins TRBV5-1 to TRBJ2-7; D might be TRBD2 (5 bases). The length of the CDR3 is 14 residues. Per germline, CDR1 SGHRS and CDR2 YFSETQ. Trimming took off 4 bases at V and 5 bases at J, with 16 bases between the two ends. CDR3 residues: CASSLRESEDEQYF. CDR3 DNA: TGCGCCAGCAGCCTAAGGGAGTCAGAGGACGAGCAGTACTTC.

The gene calls are TRBV20-1 and TRBJ2-1; 13 nucleotides match TRBD2. From germline, CDR1 is DFQATT and CDR2 SNEGSKA (reference sequence). With 0 bases clipped from V and 9 bases from J, the junction kept 8 bases outside the gene matches. This CDR3 region has 16 residues. The CDR3 reads CSARDSRTSGGSEQFF. For the CDR3, the DNA is TGCAGTGCTAGAGATTCAAGGACTAGCGGGGGAAGTGAGCAGTTCTTC.

This rearrangement joins TRBV7-2 to TRBJ2-7, with a possible D match to TRBD2 (6 bases). Trimming took 5 bases from V and 0 from J, leaving 17 bases between them. The CDR3 length is 16 residues. Germline V gene lookup returns CDR1 SGHTA and CDR2 FQGNSA. The CDR3 spells CASSLFGSLSSYEQYF. DNA for the CDR3: TGTGCCAGCAGCCTCTTCGGGAGCCTGAGCTCCTACGAGCAGTACTTC.

The chain couples TRBV5-1 to TRBJ2-5; D uncertain. This CDR3 contains 18 residues. Trimming cost V 2 bases and J 2 bases, with 22 bases left between them. Germline V CDR1 and CDR2: SGHRS, YFSETQ. CDR3 loop: CASSFGLYTPRSQETQYF. The CDR3 nucleotides are TGCGCCAGCAGCTTCGGCCTCTATACCCCCCGGTCACAAGAGACCCAGTACTTC.

CDR3 protein: CSARATGGSNTGELFF. CDR3 DNA: TGCAGTGCTAGGGCGACGGGGGGATCGAACACCGGGGAGCTGTTTTTT. J is TRBJ2-2 and V is TRBV20-1, with 7 bases fitting TRBD2. The V and J ends lost 3 bases and 0 bases, in that order; junction bases with no gene match: 7. Per the germline V gene, CDR1 is DFQATT and CDR2 is SNEGSKA (reference sequence). This CDR3 region has 16 residues.

The V gene is TRBV9, the J gene TRBJ2-7; 8 bases agree with TRBD1. Germline CDR1 SGDLS, CDR2 YYNGEE. V was clipped by 0 bases and J by 6 bases; unmatched bases: 5. The CDR3 has 14 residues. The CDR3 reads CASSVAPDRGEQYF. As DNA, the CDR3 is TGTGCCAGCAGCGTAGCCCCAGACAGGGGCGAGCAGTACTTC.

The V gene is TRBV9, the J gene TRBJ1-6; 7 bases agree with TRBD1. Looked up from germline, CDR1 is SGDLS and CDR2 is YYNGEE. The CDR3 is made up of 16 amino acids. V lost 1 base and J lost 7; bases outside the gene matches: 8. CDR3 nucleotide sequence: TGTGCCAGCAGCGTACCGAGACAGGGTAGGAATTCACCCCTCCACTTT. Protein sequence: CASSVPRQGRNSPLHF.

The chain uses TRBV20-1 and TRBJ2-1; 10 nucleotides match TRBD2. V was pared by 0 bases and J by 8 bases, with 13 bases of the junction left unmatched. Per germline, CDR1 DFQATT and CDR2 SNEGSKA (reference sequence). The CDR3 runs 17 residues. The DNA of the CDR3 is TGCAGTGCTAGAGATCTCGAGCGGGAGGGAGGTCGGCATGAGCAGTTCTTC. This translates into CSARDLEREGGRHEQFF.

The chain has TRBV20-1 and TRBJ2-3, with D perhaps matching TRBD2 (5 bases). Germline V gene sequence: CDR1 DFQATT, CDR2 SNEGSKA (reference sequence). The CDR3 has 13 amino acids. CDR3 residues: CFYGRTHTDTQYF. DNA of the CDR3: TGCTTTTACGGCAGGACTCACACAGATACGCAGTATTTT.

This clonotype came up many times. The CDR3 sequence is CASSLKTTGVNSPLHF. The CDR3 DNA sequence: TGTGCCAGCAGTTTGAAAACGACAGGGGTTAATTCACCCCTCCACTTT. This chain links TRBV6-5 with TRBJ1-6; the match to TRBD1 covers 8 bases. The V and J ends lost 4 bases and 6 bases, in that order; junction bases with no gene match: 8. CDR1 and CDR2 (germline): MNHEY, SVGAGI. The CDR3 contains 16 residues.

This chain connects TRBV20-1 to TRBJ2-7, with D unresolved. This CDR3 is 14 amino acids long. V was cut by 3 bases and J by 0 bases, with 12 bases left in between. From germline, CDR1 is DFQATT and CDR2 SNEGSKA (reference sequence). CDR3 in amino acids: CSASEVINSYEQYF. The CDR3 DNA follows: TGCAGTGCTAGTGAGGTTATTAACTCCTACGAGCAGTACTTC.

This clonotype was seen more than once but under ten times. The chain carries TRBV7-9 and TRBJ2-6; D uncertain. V lost 4 bases and J 1 base, leaving 8 bases between the germline ends. CDR1 and CDR2 (germline): SEHNR, FQNEAQ (reference sequence). The CDR3 consists of 15 residues. The CDR3 nucleotides are TGTGCCAGCAGCTCGACATTTTCTGGGGCCAACGTCCTGACTTTC. This codes for CASSSTFSGANVLTF. Variable domain in full (rest from reference TRBV7-9 and TRBJ2-6): DTGVSQNPRHKITKRGQNVTFRCDPISEHNRLYWYRQTLGQGPEFLTYFQNEAQLEKSRLLSDRFSAERPKGSFSTLEIQRTEQGDSAMYLCASSSTFSGANVLTFGAGSRLTVL.

The CDR3 DNA sequence: TGTGCCAGCAGCGTCAGTAGCGGGGGGGCCGTGGAGACCCAGTACTTC. Its translation is CASSVSSGGAVETQYF. The chain has TRBV9 and TRBJ2-5; the match to TRBD2 covers 11 bases. This CDR3 has 16 amino acids. V lost 2 bases, J lost 5 bases, and 8 bases stayed unmatched. Germline V CDR1 and CDR2: SGDLS, YYNGEE.

The chain carries TRBV6-1 and TRBJ1-1; no reliable D call. V was shortened by 8 bases and J by 1 base, with 11 bases between the two germline ends. The CDR3 length is 13 residues. CDR1 and CDR2 (germline): MNHNS, SASEGT. CDR3 residues: CASGRNGNTEAFF. CDR3 in DNA: TGTGCCAGCGGACGCAACGGGAACACTGAAGCTTTCTTT.

The chain links TRBV20-1 to TRBJ2-1; D call uncertain. The germline gives CDR1 DFQATT, CDR2 SNEGSKA (reference sequence). The CDR3 extends over 11 amino acids. CDR3 region: CSTDQYNEQFF. The CDR3 region has the DNA TGCAGCACGGACCAGTACAATGAGCAGTTCTTC.

This clonotype was picked up a small number of times. The chain couples TRBV20-1 to TRBJ2-1, with no clear D. The germline gives CDR1 DFQATT, CDR2 SNEGSKA (reference sequence). Deletions cut 3 bases from V and 7 bases from J, with 4 bases between. The length of the CDR3 is 10 residues. CDR3 nucleotides: TGCAGTGCTAGGTGGAATGAGCAGTTCTTC. Translating it yields CSARWNEQFF.

The rearrangement links TRBV5-1 to TRBJ2-1; perhaps D is TRBD1 or TRBD2 (6 bases each). Germline V CDR1 and CDR2: SGHRS, YFSETQ. Between the trimmed V and J ends, which lost 10 bases and 8 bases, there was a span of 19 bases. This CDR3 region has 13 residues. Here the CDR3 reads CAARGGPLDEQFF. The CDR3 region has the DNA TGCGCCGCGAGAGGGGGGCCGCTGGATGAGCAGTTCTTC.